This entry describes one T cell receptor (beta chain). Its matching antigen is unknown. No infections or other immune events were documented during collection. The sample belongs to a study of identifying expanded T cells in peripheral blood. General study results and limits: Over approximately two and four weeks, about 15 and 18 clones changed, versus approximately 1.2 between replicates.

Only in-frame clones appear in the TCRdb table, and some are missing; sequencing was by immunoSEQ multiplex PCR. Among about 100,000 clones listed, approximately 88% were seen once. V was pared by 5 bases and J by 9 bases, with 13 bases between. Germline CDR1 is SEHNR and CDR2 is FQNEAQ (reference sequence). The CDR3 contains 12 residues. The TCR originated in a person between 18 and 75 years old in good health. Sequencing input: blood. This chain joins TRBV7-9 and TRBJ1-1; weak D call: TRBD1 (5 bases). CDR3 sequence (DNA): TGTGCCAGCAGCGATCTTGAGGGGAAAGCTTTCTTT. Its protein product is CASSDLEGKAFF.